These 11 T cell receptor beta chains were all obtained from the same sample, sequenced in a study of Graves' ophthalmopathy and Graves' hyperthyroidism. As the template, RNA transcripts were used to amplify TCR beta CDR3 regions. First-round RT-PCR with HTBI primers preceded a second-round multiplex PCR. TCRdb passed the multiplex PCR reads through MiXCR, listing each CDR3 protein once. Of some 520,000 distinct CDR3 sequences listed, around 15% were seen once; the top ten hold about 10%. The sequenced material came from blood. Every receptor here comes from a woman aged 25 to 39 with Graves' ophthalmopathy.

V and J are TRBV4-1 and TRBJ2-2, with TRBD1 matching 8 bases. Losses at the gene ends were 0 bases for V and 4 bases for J; bases not matched to a gene: 7. The CDR3 is 17 amino acids. Germline V gene sequence: CDR1 MGHRA, CDR2 YSYEKL. The CDR3 spells CASSQDRAGGSTGELFF. The CDR3 region has the DNA TGCGCCAGCAGCCAAGATCGGGCAGGGGGCAGCACCGGGGAGCTGTTTTTT.

The sample holds many counts of this clonotype. The CDR3 loop reads CASSHSRGRKEAFF. The CDR3 nucleotides are TGTGCCAGCAGTCACTCTCGCGGGAGGAAGGAAGCTTTCTTT. The chain couples TRBV12-3 or TRBV12-4 to TRBJ1-1, with D unclear. Trimming removed 5 bases from V and 8 bases from J, with 18 bases in between. The CDR3 has 14 amino acids.

The chain couples TRBV28 to TRBJ2-7; D uncertain. CDR3 length equals 14 residues. Trimming removed 6 bases at V and 5 bases at J, with 17 bases between. Looked up from germline, CDR1 is MDHEN and CDR2 is SYDVKM. The CDR3 DNA reads TGTGCCAGCAGCCCGGGCCTTTTGGGCCACGAGCAGTACTTC. Translated: CASSPGLLGHEQYF. The entire variable domain, with the rest obtained from reference TRBV28 and TRBJ2-7, is as follows: DVKVTQSSRYLVKRTGEKVFLECVQDMDHENMFWYRQDPGLGLRLIYFSYDVKMKEKGDIPEGYSVSREKKERFSLILESASTNQTSMYLCASSPGLLGHEQYFGPGTRLTVT.

The V gene is TRBV3-1, the J gene TRBJ2-5, with TRBD1 matching over 9 bases. Germline V gives CDR1 LGHDT, CDR2 YNNKEL (reference sequence). CDR3 length: 15 amino acids. V dropped 7 bases and J dropped 5; count of bases not matched to a gene: 11. CDR3 sequence (DNA): TGTGCCAGCATCCCGAGACAGGGGGTTGGGGAGACCCAGTACTTC. Its translation is CASIPRQGVGETQYF.

This clonotype was counted many times. V and J are TRBV12-3 or TRBV12-4 and TRBJ2-7, with 15 bases lining up with TRBD2. V lost 7 bases and J lost 1; bases outside the gene matches: 5. This CDR3 region has 16 residues. The CDR3 reads CASNLGLAGGSYEQYF. In nucleotides, the CDR3 is TGTGCCAGCAACCTGGGACTAGCGGGAGGTTCCTACGAGCAGTACTTC.

This clonotype was picked up many times. This chain joins TRBV12-3 or TRBV12-4 and TRBJ2-2; no clear D. The V end lost 3 bases, the J end lost 6 bases, and 5 bases lay between the germline ends. The CDR3 consists of 12 residues. The CDR3 is CASSLLPGELFF. The DNA of the CDR3 is TGTGCCAGCAGTTTGCTCCCCGGGGAGCTGTTTTTT.

Ten or more counts support this clonotype. The V and J genes are TRBV6-5 and TRBJ1-2, with D perhaps TRBD1 (6 bases). Germline CDR1 MNHEY, CDR2 SVGAGI. This CDR3 contains 15 residues. Deletions cut 7 bases from V and 0 bases from J, with 15 bases between. The CDR3 loop reads CASIKGGAPNYGYTF. As DNA, the CDR3 is TGTGCCAGCATTAAGGGGGGGGCGCCTAACTATGGCTACACCTTC.

There are many counts of this clonotype. This sequence joins TRBV6-5 and TRBJ2-6; 8 bases align to TRBD1. J gave up 4 bases and V 7 bases, and 15 bases lay outside the gene matches. CDR1 is MNHEY and CDR2 is SVGAGI in the germline V gene. There are 18 residues in the CDR3. The CDR3 nucleotides are TGTGCCAGCAAAGATAGGACAGGGACGTTCAGGGGGGCCAACGTCCTGACTTTC. It encodes CASKDRTGTFRGANVLTF.

This clonotype was detected many times. The rearrangement uses TRBV28 and TRBJ2-5; D might be TRBD1 (6 bases). Per the germline V gene, CDR1 is MDHEN and CDR2 is SYDVKM. V lost 6 bases, J lost 5 bases, and 13 bases lay in between. CDR3 length equals 13 residues. The CDR3 loop is CASSPPQGETQYF. In DNA form, the CDR3 reads TGTGCCAGCAGCCCTCCACAGGGCGAGACCCAGTACTTC. Drawing the rest from reference TRBV28 and TRBJ2-5, the complete variable domain is DVKVTQSSRYLVKRTGEKVFLECVQDMDHENMFWYRQDPGLGLRLIYFSYDVKMKEKGDIPEGYSVSREKKERFSLILESASTNQTSMYLCASSPPQGETQYFGPGTRLLVL.

In this sample, this clonotype turned up many times. The chain combines TRBV6-1 with TRBJ2-2; D is tentatively TRBD1 or TRBD2 (5 bases each). V shed 6 bases and J shed 0 bases, with 17 bases lying between them. Germline-derived CDR1 and CDR2 are MNHNS and SASEGT. The CDR3 contains 17 residues. This chain's CDR3 is CASRWDPMLANTGELFF. Written as DNA, the CDR3 is TGTGCCAGCAGGTGGGACCCAATGCTCGCGAACACCGGGGAGCTGTTTTTT.

This clonotype has at least ten counts. The chain has TRBV20-1 and TRBJ1-5; a possible D gene is TRBD1 (5 bases). The CDR3 spans 14 residues. The ends were cut back, 4 bases at V and 1 base at J, with 11 bases in the middle. The germline CDR1 and CDR2 sequences are DFQATT and SNEGSKA (reference sequence). Here the CDR3 DNA reads TGCAGTGCTATGGTCGGGGGAAGCAATCAGCCCCAGCATTTT. It codes for CSAMVGGSNQPQHF.